These 8 T cell receptor beta chains came from one sample sequenced in a study of CD8+CD57+ T cells in acquired aplastic anemia. It was genomic DNA that served as the template for profiling TCR beta VDJ and CDR3. TCRdb reprocessed the reads with MiXCR, giving one entry per CDR3 protein. Of approximately 200,000 distinct CDR3 sequences in the sample, around 63% were seen once. Sequencing was performed on sorted CD4+, CD8+, or CD8+CD57+ T cells (not recorded which) from PBMCs. The receptor set was obtained from a human donor in good health.

The chain uses TRBV7-9 and TRBJ1-1; perhaps TRBD1 as D (5 bases). Germline CDR1 is SEHNR and CDR2 is FQNEAQ (reference sequence). The CDR3 sequence is 14 residues long. V shed 3 bases and J shed 2 bases, with 10 bases lying between them. The CDR3 sequence: CASSFGGVNTEAFF. CDR3 nucleotide sequence: TGTGCCAGCAGCTTTGGGGGGGTCAACACTGAAGCTTTCTTT.

This clonotype has a count of ten or more. Here the CDR3 DNA reads TGTGCCAGCACCCTGCTAGGGGAGCAGTTCTTC. This sequence encodes CASTLLGEQFF. This rearrangement joins TRBV11-2 to TRBJ2-1; D is unclear. The germline V and J ends were trimmed by 7 bases and 10 bases, with 11 bases remaining between them. The CDR3 has 11 amino acids. Germline assignment: CDR1 SGHAT and CDR2 FQNNGV.

Worth noting for this clonotype: At one end, the junction sequence differs from germline, possibly due to a read error. This rearrangement joins TRBV10-3 to TRBJ1-2; the D is unclear. CDR1 and CDR2 from the germline V gene are ENHRY and SYGVKD. The CDR3 runs 11 residues. CDR3 sequence: CAISEGSGISF. The CDR3 DNA reads TGTGCCATCAGTGAGGGGTCCGGGATTTCATTC.

This clonotype occurred many times. The rearrangement uses TRBV12-5 and TRBJ1-1; no clear D gene. V lost 7 bases and J 7 bases, leaving 7 bases between the germline ends. The CDR3 is 10 residues long. Germline assignment: CDR1 LGHNT and CDR2 FRNRAP. CDR3 nucleotides: TGTGCTAGTGCCCACGGTGAAGCTTTCTTT. Protein: CASAHGEAFF.

This clonotype was seen repeatedly, ten times or more. J is TRBJ1-6 and V is TRBV4-3; unclear D gene. The V and J ends lost 0 bases and 8 bases respectively, with 14 bases between them. The CDR3 has 16 amino acids. From germline, CDR1 is LGHNA and CDR2 YSLEER. The CDR3 DNA is TGCGCCAGCAGCCAAGATAGGGTGGTTCTAGATTCACCCCTCCACTTT. The encoded protein is CASSQDRVVLDSPLHF.

This clonotype showed up just once. The chain joins TRBV20-1 to TRBJ2-7, with TRBD1 matching 9 bases. The germline gives CDR1 DFQATT, CDR2 SNEGSKA (reference sequence). The length of the CDR3 is 14 residues. V lost 6 bases, J lost 4 bases, and 10 bases stayed unmatched. CDR3 in DNA: TGCAGTGCCACGGACAGGGGAAAAGGGTACGAGCAGTACTTC. As protein: CSATDRGKGYEQYF.

This clonotype was recorded many times. This rearrangement joins TRBV7-9 to TRBJ1-4; TRBD1 agrees at 7 bases. V lost 5 bases, J lost 4 bases, and 10 bases stayed unmatched. CDR1 and CDR2 from the germline V gene are SEHNR and FQNEAQ (reference sequence). This CDR3 has 16 amino acids. The CDR3 bases are TGTGCCAGCAGCCCCAGAGACAGGGCGGTTAATGAAAAACTGTTTTTT. It specifies CASSPRDRAVNEKLFF.

This clonotype was seen many times. The gene calls are TRBV29-1 and TRBJ2-1, with TRBD2 identical over 7 bases. V trimming: 6 bases; J trimming: 6 bases; junction bases outside the gene matches: 2. The germline CDR1 and CDR2 sequences are SQVTM and ANQGSEA. This CDR3 has 11 amino acids. The CDR3 DNA follows: TGCAGCGTAACTAGCGCCAATGAGCAGTTCTTC. It yields the protein CSVTSANEQFF.